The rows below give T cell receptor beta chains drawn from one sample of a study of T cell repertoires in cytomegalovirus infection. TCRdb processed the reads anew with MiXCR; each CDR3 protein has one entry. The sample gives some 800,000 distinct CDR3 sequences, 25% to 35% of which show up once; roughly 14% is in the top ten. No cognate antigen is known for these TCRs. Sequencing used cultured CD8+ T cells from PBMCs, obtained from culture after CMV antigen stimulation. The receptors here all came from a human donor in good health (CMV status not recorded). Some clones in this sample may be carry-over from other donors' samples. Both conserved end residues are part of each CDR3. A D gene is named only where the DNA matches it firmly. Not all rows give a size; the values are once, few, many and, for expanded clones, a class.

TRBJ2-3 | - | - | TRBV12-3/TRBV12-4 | CAAAESDTQYF | TGTGCCGCCGCCGAAAGCGATACGCAGTATTTT
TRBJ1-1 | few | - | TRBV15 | CATSIQALNTEAFF | TGTGCCACCAGCATACAGGCGCTAAACACTGAAGCTTTCTTT
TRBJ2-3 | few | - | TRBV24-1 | CATSDSQGRTDTQYF | TGTGCCACCAGTGATTCGCAGGGGCGCACAGATACGCAGTATTTT
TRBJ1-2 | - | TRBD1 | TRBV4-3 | CASSQETTGDGYTF | TGCGCCAGCAGCCAAGAAACCACAGGGGATGGCTACACCTTC
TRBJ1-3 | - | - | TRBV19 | CASSPGQAGSGNTIYF | TGTGCCAGTAGTCCTGGACAAGCCGGCTCTGGAAACACCATATATTTT
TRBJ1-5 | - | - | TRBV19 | CASRTRDYSNQPQHF | TGTGCCAGTAGGACGAGGGACTATAGCAATCAGCCCCAGCATTTT
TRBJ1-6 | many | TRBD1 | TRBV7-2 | CASSSGQYNSPLHF | TGTGCCAGCAGCTCGGGACAGTATAATTCACCCCTCCACTTT
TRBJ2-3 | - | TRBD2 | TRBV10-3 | CATATSGGPDTQYF | TGTGCCACTGCTACTAGCGGGGGGCCAGATACGCAGTATTTT
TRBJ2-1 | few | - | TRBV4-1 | CASSPWGDEQFF | TGCGCCAGCAGCCCTTGGGGCGATGAGCAGTTCTTC
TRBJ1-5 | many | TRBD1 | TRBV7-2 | CASSLEGQGYDQPQHF | TGTGCCAGCAGCTTAGAGGGACAGGGGTACGATCAGCCCCAGCATTTT
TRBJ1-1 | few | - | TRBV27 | CASSSFGGNTEAFF | TGTGCCAGCAGTTCGTTTGGGGGGAACACTGAAGCTTTCTTT
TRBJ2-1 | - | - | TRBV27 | CASSSGWGATYYNEQFF | TGTGCCAGCAGTTCTGGTTGGGGGGCTACTTACTACAATGAGCAGTTCTTC
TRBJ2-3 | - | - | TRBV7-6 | CASNPKRTDTQYF | TGTGCCAGCAACCCAAAAAGGACAGATACGCAGTATTTT
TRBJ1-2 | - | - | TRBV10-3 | CAISESNRVDGYTF | TGTGCCATCAGTGAGTCGAACAGGGTTGATGGCTACACCTTC
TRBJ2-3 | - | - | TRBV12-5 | CASGPFSSPNTDTQYF | TGTGCTAGTGGTCCGTTCTCCTCACCGAACACAGATACGCAGTATTTT
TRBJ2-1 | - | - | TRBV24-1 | CATSVGSYNEQFF | TGTGCCACCAGTGTCGGTTCCTACAATGAGCAGTTCTTC
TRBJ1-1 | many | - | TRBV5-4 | CASSLPGYHGKTEAFF | TGTGCCAGCAGCTTGCCAGGTTACCACGGGAAAACTGAAGCTTTCTTT